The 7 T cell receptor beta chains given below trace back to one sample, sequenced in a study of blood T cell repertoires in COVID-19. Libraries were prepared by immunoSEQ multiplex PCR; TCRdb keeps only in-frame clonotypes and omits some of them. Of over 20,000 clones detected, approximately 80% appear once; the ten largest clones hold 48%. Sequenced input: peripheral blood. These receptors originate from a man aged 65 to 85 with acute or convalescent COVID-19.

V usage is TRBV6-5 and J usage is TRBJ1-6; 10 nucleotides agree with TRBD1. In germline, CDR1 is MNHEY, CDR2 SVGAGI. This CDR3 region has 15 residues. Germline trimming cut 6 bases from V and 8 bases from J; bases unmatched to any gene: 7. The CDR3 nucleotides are TGTGCCAGCAGGGGGACAGGGGTTTACGATTCACCCCTCCACTTT. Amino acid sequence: CASRGTGVYDSPLHF.

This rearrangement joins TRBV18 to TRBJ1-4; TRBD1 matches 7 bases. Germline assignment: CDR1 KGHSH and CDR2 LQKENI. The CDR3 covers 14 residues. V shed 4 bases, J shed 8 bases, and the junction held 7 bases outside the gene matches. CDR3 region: CASSRAGGLEKLFF. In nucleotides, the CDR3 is TGTGCCAGCTCACGGGCAGGGGGTCTCGAAAAACTGTTTTTT.

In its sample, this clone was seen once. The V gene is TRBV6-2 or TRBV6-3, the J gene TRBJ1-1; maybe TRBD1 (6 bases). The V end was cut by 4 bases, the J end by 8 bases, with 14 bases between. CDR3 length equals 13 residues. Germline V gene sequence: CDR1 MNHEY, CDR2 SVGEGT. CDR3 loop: CASSSPTTGEAFF. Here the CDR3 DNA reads TGTGCCAGCAGTTCTCCAACAACAGGGGAAGCTTTCTTT.

The CDR3 protein is CASSTGTGDEKLFF. The CDR3 DNA sequence: TGCGCCAGCTCCACCGGGACAGGGGATGAAAAACTGTTTTTT. This chain connects TRBV5-1 to TRBJ1-4, with TRBD1 identical over 10 bases. The length of the CDR3 is 14 residues. In germline, CDR1 is SGHRS, CDR2 YFSETQ. The V segment lost 7 bases and the J segment 6 bases; nucleotides outside the gene matches: 6.

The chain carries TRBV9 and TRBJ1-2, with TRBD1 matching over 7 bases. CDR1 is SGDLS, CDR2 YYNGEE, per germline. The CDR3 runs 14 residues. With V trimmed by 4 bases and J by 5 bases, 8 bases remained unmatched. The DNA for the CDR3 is TGTGCCAGCAGCCCCTCTGGACAGGATTATGGCTACACCTTC. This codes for CASSPSGQDYGYTF.

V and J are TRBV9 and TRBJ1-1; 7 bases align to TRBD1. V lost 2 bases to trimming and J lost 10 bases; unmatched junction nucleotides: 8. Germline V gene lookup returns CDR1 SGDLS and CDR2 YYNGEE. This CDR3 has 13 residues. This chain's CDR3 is CASSVGTAHRAFF. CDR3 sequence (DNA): TGTGCCAGCAGCGTGGGGACAGCACATCGAGCTTTCTTT.

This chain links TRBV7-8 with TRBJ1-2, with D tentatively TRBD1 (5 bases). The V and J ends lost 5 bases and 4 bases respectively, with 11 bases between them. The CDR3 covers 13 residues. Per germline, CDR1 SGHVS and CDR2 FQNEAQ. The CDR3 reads CASSAGQGYGYTF. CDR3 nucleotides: TGTGCCAGCAGCGCAGGGCAGGGCTATGGCTACACCTTC. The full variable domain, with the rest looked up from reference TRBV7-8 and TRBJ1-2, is GAGVSQSPRYKVAKRGQDVALRCDPISGHVSLFWYQQALGQGPEFLTYFQNEAQLDKSGLPSDRFFAERPEGSVSTLKIQRTQQEDSAVYLCASSAGQGYGYTFGSGTRLTVV.